These 30 T cell receptor beta chains originate from one sample sequenced in a study of blood T cell repertoires in COVID-19 (dated by TCRdb to 2018 to 2020). The method behind the library was the immunoSEQ multiplex PCR assay. TCRdb took over this immuneACCESS table, retaining in-frame rearrangements with V and J assigned. Such tables are incomplete; in checked studies, under half of the missing clones stem from an unresolved V gene, and the remainder is unexplained. This sample is represented by some 150,000 clones; approximately 85% of them were singletons. The ten largest make up around 8% of the sample. Material: peripheral blood. Every receptor here comes from a woman aged 55-69 years with COVID-19, enrolled during active disease.

The V call is TRBV2, the J call TRBJ1-2; D may be TRBD1 (5 bases). V shed 2 bases and J shed 2 bases, with 9 bases lying between them. CDR3 size: 14 residues. Germline CDR1 SNHLY, CDR2 FYNNEI. CDR3 amino acids: CASSESAGNYGYTF. The CDR3 DNA reads as TGTGCCAGCAGTGAATCGGCAGGGAACTATGGCTACACCTTC. Based on the CDR3 plus reference TRBV2 and TRBJ1-2, the full variable domain is EPEVTQTPSHQVTQMGQEVILRCVPISNHLYFYWYRQILGQKVEFLVSFYNNEISEKSEIFDDQFSVERPDGSNFTLKIRSTKLEDSAMYFCASSESAGNYGYTFGSGTRLTVV.

The chain uses TRBV5-6 and TRBJ2-1, with 7 bases that match TRBD1. This CDR3 contains 17 residues. Germline V gene lookup returns CDR1 SGHDT and CDR2 YYEEEE. Trimming removed 2 bases from V and 4 bases from J; junction bases left unmatched: 12. The CDR3 region is CASSLIEGQVPYNEQFF. DNA for the CDR3: TGTGCCAGCAGCTTAATTGAAGGACAGGTGCCTTACAATGAGCAGTTCTTC.

The V gene is TRBV7-9, the J gene TRBJ2-1; D unclear. In germline, CDR1 is SEHNR, CDR2 FQNEAQ (reference sequence). The CDR3 loop spans 16 amino acids. Trimming left V 1 base short and J 4 bases short, with 14 bases between. This CDR3 reads CASSLDVGRIYNEQFF. CDR3 sequence (DNA): TGTGCCAGCAGCTTAGATGTGGGCAGGATTTACAATGAGCAGTTCTTC.

There are a few counts of this clone. V gene TRBV7-8 combines with J gene TRBJ2-7; 11 bases are a match to TRBD1. J gave up 7 bases and V 4 bases, and 9 bases lay outside the gene matches. The CDR3 runs 15 residues. In germline, CDR1 is SGHVS, CDR2 FQNEAQ. The CDR3 is CASSSSGQGAKEQYF. Here the CDR3 DNA reads TGTGCCAGCAGCTCATCTGGACAGGGGGCGAAAGAGCAGTACTTC.

The chain carries TRBV7-2 and TRBJ1-2; tentative D call: TRBD1 (6 bases). Germline V gives CDR1 SGHTA, CDR2 FQGNSA. This CDR3 spans 15 amino acids. The V gene lost 6 bases and the J gene lost 4 bases, with 18 bases spanning the gap. The CDR3 DNA reads as TGTGCCAGCAGGAGAGATATAGGGGGATTCTATGGCTACACCTTC. Amino acids: CASRRDIGGFYGYTF.

The chain recombines TRBV11-2 with TRBJ2-3; 11 bases are a match to TRBD2. CDR3 length: 20 residues. Germline V gene sequence: CDR1 SGHAT, CDR2 FQNNGV. Trimming at V came to 0 bases and at J to 2 bases, leaving 13 bases not matched to a gene. As DNA, the CDR3 is TGTGCCAGCAGCTTAGATCCGGGACTAGCGGAGTTGGGGCCCACAGATACGCAGTATTTT. Translation gives CASSLDPGLAELGPTDTQYF.

The chain couples TRBV15 to TRBJ2-5, with D maybe TRBD1 (7 bases). CDR3 length equals 16 residues. Looked up from germline, CDR1 is LNHNV and CDR2 is YYDKDF (reference sequence). Trimming left V 3 bases short and J 4 bases short, with 18 bases between. CDR3 sequence: CATSRTGTWGVETQYF. CDR3 in DNA: TGTGCCACCAGCAGGACAGGGACGTGGGGGGTAGAGACCCAGTACTTC.

Comment on this clone: At one boundary the junction diverges from the germline segment, which might be a read error. The rearrangement links TRBV29-1 to TRBJ2-7, with TRBD2 matching over 11 bases. The V gene's germline CDR1 is SQVTM and CDR2 ANQGSEA. This CDR3 is built from 16 residues. In nucleotides, the CDR3 is TGCAGCGTTCCCGAGTGGCTAGCGGGGGGTTCCTACGTGCAGTACTTC. Protein product: CSVPEWLAGGSYVQYF.

This chain links TRBV5-8 with TRBJ1-1; 7 nucleotides line up with TRBD1. Germline V gene lookup returns CDR1 SGHTS and CDR2 YDEGEE. CDR3 length: 16 amino acids. With V trimmed by 4 bases and J by 2 bases, 11 bases remained unmatched. The CDR3, as DNA: TGTGCCAGCAGCATGGGACAGCCCATTACCAACACTGAAGCTTTCTTT. This gives the protein CASSMGQPITNTEAFF.

The chain joins TRBV4-1 to TRBJ1-1; D is possibly TRBD1 (5 bases). The CDR3 is 16 residues long. Looked up from germline, CDR1 is MGHRA and CDR2 is YSYEKL. V shed 3 bases and J shed 1 base, with 15 bases lying between them. The CDR3, as DNA: TGCGCCAGCAGCCAGGATCCAACAGGAAAGAACACTGAAGCTTTCTTT. Amino acid sequence: CASSQDPTGKNTEAFF.

V gene TRBV23-1 combines with J gene TRBJ2-2, with D maybe TRBD1 (5 bases). TRBV23-1 qualifies as an ORF whose function is uncertain. The V end was cut by 7 bases, the J end by 8 bases, with 8 bases between. The CDR3 totals 11 residues. CDR3 coding DNA: TGCGCCAGCATCAAGGGGGGGGAGCTGTTTTTT. This encodes CASIKGGELFF.

The chain recombines TRBV10-3 with TRBJ2-7; the match to TRBD2 covers 7 bases. CDR3 length: 13 residues. Germline lookup yields CDR1 ENHRY and CDR2 SYGVKD. V lost 9 bases to trimming and J lost 6 bases; unmatched junction nucleotides: 11. The CDR3 here is CAIRTSGEAEQYF. The DNA of the CDR3 is TGTGCCATAAGGACTAGTGGAGAAGCCGAGCAGTACTTC.

The genes are TRBV6-5 and TRBJ1-6, with 9 bases identical to TRBD1. V lost 5 bases to trimming and J lost 5 bases; unmatched junction nucleotides: 4. This CDR3 comprises 15 residues. The germline gives CDR1 MNHEY, CDR2 SVGAGI. This CDR3 is CASSQDRGDNSPLHF. CDR3 nucleotide sequence: TGTGCCAGCAGTCAGGACAGGGGTGATAATTCACCCCTCCACTTT.

The chain links TRBV19 to TRBJ2-2, with TRBD2 identical over 12 bases. J gave up 6 bases and V 4 bases, and 6 bases lay outside the gene matches. This CDR3 has 16 residues. CDR1 is LNHDA and CDR2 is SQIVND in the germline V gene (reference sequence). CDR3 DNA: TGTGCCAGTAGTACGGGGACTAGCGGGTATCCCGGGGAGCTGTTTTTT. Translating it yields CASSTGTSGYPGELFF.

V usage is TRBV6-1 and J usage is TRBJ1-4; 9 bases agree with TRBD1. This CDR3 has 15 residues. The junction had 3 bases not matched to a gene; V was cut back by 2 bases and J by 5 bases. In germline, CDR1 is MNHNS, CDR2 SASEGT. CDR3 sequence reads: CASSESGTGNEKLFF. The CDR3 region has the DNA TGTGCCAGCAGTGAATCAGGGACAGGGAATGAAAAACTGTTTTTT.

The chain employs TRBV3-1 (or the pseudogene TRBV3-2) and TRBJ2-3, with TRBD2 identical over 9 bases. Trimming removed 4 bases from V and 5 bases from J; junction bases left unmatched: 7. The germline CDR1 and CDR2 sequences are LGHDT and YNNKEL (reference sequence). The CDR3 is 15 amino acids. The CDR3 DNA follows: TGTGCCAGCAGCCGGAATAGCGGGGGTATAGATACGCAGTATTTT. This gives the protein CASSRNSGGIDTQYF.

The rearrangement joins TRBV7-2 to TRBJ1-2; TRBD1 matches at 11 bases. The V segment lost 3 bases and the J segment 2 bases; nucleotides outside the gene matches: 14. This CDR3 has 19 residues. Germline V gives CDR1 SGHTA, CDR2 FQGNSA. In DNA form, the CDR3 reads TGTGCCAGCAGCTTGTGGACAGGGGGCGCGGGAACGCGGAACTATGGCTACACCTTC. As protein: CASSLWTGGAGTRNYGYTF. The full variable domain, rest sourced from reference TRBV7-2 and TRBJ1-2, is GAGVSQSPSNKVTEKGKDVELRCDPISGHTALYWYRQSLGQGLEFLIYFQGNSAPDKSGLPSDRFSAERTGGSVSTLTIQRTQQEDSAVYLCASSLWTGGAGTRNYGYTFGSGTRLTVV.

The CDR3, as DNA: TGTGCCAGCAGCTTACCAACTAGCGGGGACCACAAAAACATTCAGTACTTC. Translating gives CASSLPTSGDHKNIQYF. The V and J genes are TRBV7-9 and TRBJ2-4, with 10 positions matching TRBD2. Losses at the gene ends were 2 bases for V and 3 bases for J; bases not matched to a gene: 7. This CDR3 contains 17 residues. The V gene's germline CDR1 is SEHNR and CDR2 FQNEAQ (reference sequence).

The chain combines TRBV19 with TRBJ2-5, with 13 bases identical to TRBD2. This CDR3 contains 14 residues. Germline CDR1 reads LNHDA; CDR2 reads SQIVND (reference sequence). With 6 bases clipped from V and 4 bases from J, the junction kept 2 bases outside the gene matches. This CDR3 reads CASSRLAGGETQYF. The CDR3 bases are TGTGCCAGTAGCAGACTAGCGGGGGGAGAGACCCAGTACTTC.

V gene TRBV7-3 combines with J gene TRBJ1-6; D may be TRBD1 (6 bases). V dropped 1 base and J dropped 6 bases, with 10 bases sitting between them. Germline V lookup: CDR1 SGHTA, CDR2 FQGTGA. The CDR3 has 15 amino acids. CDR3 amino acids: CASSLNPQGNSPLHF. In nucleotides, the CDR3 is TGTGCCAGCAGCTTAAATCCACAGGGTAATTCACCCCTCCACTTT.

V gene TRBV18 combines with J gene TRBJ1-1; maybe TRBD1 (5 bases). The CDR3 runs to 15 residues. Germline V gene lookup returns CDR1 KGHSH and CDR2 LQKENI. V was clipped by 1 base and J by 3 bases, with 12 bases between them. This chain's CDR3 is CASSPRAGRDTEAFF. The CDR3 DNA reads as TGTGCCAGCTCACCACGGGCAGGGCGTGACACTGAAGCTTTCTTT. Using reference TRBV18 and TRBJ1-1 for the parts outside the CDR3, the full variable domain is NAGVMQNPRHLVRRRGQEARLRCSPMKGHSHVYWYRQLPEEGLKFMVYLQKENIIDESGMPKERFSAEFPKEGPSILRIQQVVRGDSAAYFCASSPRAGRDTEAFFGQGTRLTVV.

This chain uses TRBV5-1 with TRBJ1-5; a possible D gene is TRBD1 (5 bases). CDR3 length equals 14 residues. V was cut by 2 bases and J by 7 bases, with 13 bases left in between. CDR1 and CDR2 (germline): SGHRS, YFSETQ. The CDR3 spells CASSLRGGEQPQHF. The CDR3 DNA is TGCGCCAGCAGCTTAAGGGGAGGGGAACAGCCCCAGCATTTT.

This chain uses TRBV6-5 with TRBJ2-2; 7 bases line up with TRBD2. The CDR3 covers 16 residues. Trimming at V came to 0 bases and at J to 4 bases, leaving 5 bases not matched to a gene. The germline gives CDR1 MNHEY, CDR2 SVGAGI. CDR3 sequence: CASSYSGRGSTGELFF. The CDR3 DNA follows: TGTGCCAGCAGTTACTCGGGGCGGGGGAGCACCGGGGAGCTGTTTTTT.

The rearrangement links TRBV4-3 to TRBJ2-7, with a weak D call TRBD1 (5 bases). Trimming left V 3 bases short and J 8 bases short, with 11 bases between. This CDR3 has 12 amino acids. Germline V gene lookup returns CDR1 LGHNA and CDR2 YSLEER. Written as DNA, the CDR3 is TGCGCCAGCAGCCAGTCCGACAGTCAGCAGTACTTC. It yields the protein CASSQSDSQQYF.

The chain recombines TRBV4-1 with TRBJ2-7; TRBD2 aligns across 10 bases. CDR1 MGHRA and CDR2 YSYEKL come from the germline V gene. The CDR3 consists of 16 residues. V shed 4 bases and J 5 bases; nucleotides not matched to a gene: 11. The CDR3 region has the DNA TGCGCCAGCAGCCCAACTAAGCGGGGGGGCAACCACGAGCAGTACTTC. Protein sequence: CASSPTKRGGNHEQYF.

The V gene is TRBV5-4, the J gene TRBJ2-7; no clear D gene. The CDR3 runs 13 residues. V was pared by 0 bases and J by 5 bases, with 9 bases between. Germline CDR1 and CDR2: SGHNT and YYREEE (reference sequence). The CDR3 spells CASSLAGLDEQYF. The CDR3 DNA reads TGTGCCAGCAGCTTGGCCGGGTTGGACGAGCAGTACTTC.

This chain joins TRBV6-2 or TRBV6-3 and TRBJ2-5; 15 bases align to TRBD2. V gave up 0 bases and J gave up 5 bases; unmatched junction bases: 13. CDR1 is MNHEY, CDR2 SVGEGT, per germline. CDR3 length equals 20 residues. CDR3 residues: CASSYSTGGLAGGLLETQYF. CDR3 bases: TGTGCCAGCAGTTACTCGACCGGTGGACTAGCGGGGGGGCTGTTGGAGACCCAGTACTTC.

The V call is TRBV6-5, the J call TRBJ1-2; D may be TRBD1 (5 bases). The CDR3 covers 13 residues. Trimming removed 6 bases from V and 8 bases from J, with 16 bases in between. CDR1 is MNHEY and CDR2 is SVGAGI in the germline V gene. The CDR3 sequence: CASRLLLGAGYTF. The CDR3 bases are TGTGCCAGCAGACTTCTTCTAGGGGCGGGCTACACCTTC.

The CDR3 reads CASSLYGRGTDTQYF. Written as DNA, the CDR3 is TGTGCCAGCAGCTTATACGGGAGGGGCACAGATACGCAGTATTTT. This chain uses TRBV7-3 with TRBJ2-3; 8 bases fit TRBD2. CDR1 and CDR2 from the germline V gene are SGHTA and FQGTGA. The length of the CDR3 is 15 residues. J gave up 1 base and V 2 bases, and 2 bases lay outside the gene matches.

The genes are TRBV5-6 and TRBJ2-6; TRBD2 might be the D (5 bases). The ends were cut back, 1 base at V and 0 bases at J, with 8 bases in the middle. The germline V gene has CDR1 SGHDT and CDR2 YYEEEE. The CDR3 sequence is 16 residues long. CDR3 sequence: CASSLIGDSGANVLTF. CDR3 nucleotides: TGTGCCAGCAGCTTGATCGGGGACTCTGGGGCCAACGTCCTGACTTTC.